Below, 31 T cell receptor beta chains from the same sample are listed, as sequenced in a study of beta chain features in type 1 diabetes. General observations from the study: The study found moderately but significantly shorter TCRB CDR3s in all four CD4+ subsets of Type 1 diabetes patients.

Of the isolated RNA, all was reverse transcribed, and so the sequenced material was expressed TCRB transcripts. Method: immunoSEQ multiplex PCR; TCRdb's copy keeps in-frame clones and lacks some. The table includes 680,000 or so clones, 13% detected once. These receptors have no known antigen. Specimen: naive CD4+ T cells from blood. The source of these receptors is a man aged 18 to 35 with type 1 diabetes.

The chain joins TRBV6-1 to TRBJ1-2; D call uncertain. V dropped 1 base and J dropped 8 bases, with 14 bases sitting between them. The CDR3 has 14 residues. Germline CDR1 is MNHNS and CDR2 is SASEGT. The chain's CDR3 is CASSEGVGLGGYTF. The CDR3 DNA reads as TGTGCCAGCAGTGAAGGGGTGGGCCTGGGAGGCTACACCTTC.

This clone was counted only a few times. This chain links TRBV4-1 with TRBJ1-6, with D possibly TRBD1 on 5 matching bases. Per the germline V gene, CDR1 is MGHRA and CDR2 is YSYEKL. The V gene lost 3 bases and the J gene lost 7 bases, with 19 bases spanning the gap. The CDR3 spans 17 residues. In DNA, the CDR3 is TGCGCCAGCAGCCAGCCCCGCCAGGGAAAGGGGAATTCACCCCTCCACTTT. Protein product: CASSQPRQGKGNSPLHF.

Only a few counts were recorded for this clone. J is TRBJ1-5 and V is TRBV7-8; D might be TRBD1 (5 bases). V was shortened by 9 bases and J by 0 bases, with 15 bases between the two germline ends. Germline CDR1 reads SGHVS; CDR2 reads FQNEAQ. This CDR3 contains 15 residues. DNA of the CDR3: TGTGCCAGTCGCGTAATGGGGGATAGCAATCAGCCCCAGCATTTT. Encoded protein: CASRVMGDSNQPQHF.

The chain recombines TRBV30 with TRBJ1-6, with D hard to call. Germline V gives CDR1 GTSNPN, CDR2 SVGIG (reference sequence). This CDR3 spans 11 amino acids. Between the trimmed V and J ends, which lost 4 bases and 9 bases, there was a span of 7 bases. CDR3: CAWTRGSPLHF. In DNA, the CDR3 is TGTGCCTGGACCCGAGGTTCACCCCTCCACTTT.

This chain connects TRBV6-6 to TRBJ1-3, with D uncertain. The CDR3 is 10 residues long. V lost 10 bases, J lost 4 bases, and 5 bases lay in between. Germline CDR1 MNHNY, CDR2 SVGAGI (reference sequence). CDR3 nucleotide sequence: TGTGCCACGGGCGGAAACACCATATATTTT. Its protein is CATGGNTIYF.

The chain is built from TRBV25-1 and TRBJ1-4; D perhaps matches TRBD1 (5 bases). Germline lookup yields CDR1 MGHDK and CDR2 SYGVNS. Trimming cost V 7 bases and J 8 bases, with 20 bases left between them. This CDR3 comprises 15 residues. The CDR3 sequence is CASTAGPGVEEKLFF. The CDR3 bases are TGTGCCAGCACCGCAGGGCCCGGGGTCGAAGAAAAACTGTTTTTT.

In its sample, this clone was seen a few times. This chain connects TRBV30 to TRBJ1-1, with D possibly TRBD1 on 5 matching bases. Germline V gives CDR1 GTSNPN, CDR2 SVGIG (reference sequence). V shed 5 bases and J shed 1 base, with 11 bases lying between them. This CDR3 is built from 13 residues. Here the CDR3 DNA reads TGTGCCTGGGCTCGGGGGTCGAACACTGAAGCTTTCTTT. This gives the protein CAWARGSNTEAFF. Variable domain in full (rest from reference TRBV30 and TRBJ1-1): SQTIHQWPATLVQPVGSPLSLECTVEGTSNPNLYWYRQAAGRGLQLLFYSVGIGQISSEVPQNLSASRPQDRQFILSSKKLLLSDSGFYLCAWARGSNTEAFFGQGTRLTVV.

In this sample, this clone turned up a few times. The J gene is TRBJ1-6, the V gene TRBV2, with 8 bases aligning to TRBD1. From germline, CDR1 is SNHLY and CDR2 FYNNEI. This CDR3 region has 12 residues. The junction had 4 bases not matched to a gene; V was cut back by 11 bases and J by 7 bases. The CDR3 loop reads CAVGQGNSPLHF. DNA of the CDR3: TGTGCCGTAGGACAGGGAAATTCACCCCTCCACTTT. The whole variable domain, remainder taken from reference TRBV2 and TRBJ1-6, is EPEVTQTPSHQVTQMGQEVILRCVPISNHLYFYWYRQILGQKVEFLVSFYNNEISEKSEIFDDQFSVERPDGSNFTLKIRSTKLEDSAMYFCAVGQGNSPLHFGNGTRLTVT.

This clone showed up just a few times. The CDR3 DNA sequence: TGCGCCAGCAGCTTTGACAGTACTGAAGCTTTCTTT. It encodes CASSFDSTEAFF. This chain uses TRBV5-1 with TRBJ1-1, with a tentative D call TRBD1 (5 bases). The CDR3 runs 12 residues. Trimming pared 2 bases from V and 5 bases from J, leaving 7 bases between. Germline V lookup: CDR1 SGHRS, CDR2 YFSETQ.

This clone was recorded a few times. The J gene is TRBJ2-5, the V gene TRBV7-2; 7 bases agree with TRBD2. The CDR3 length is 14 residues. V shed 6 bases, J shed 0 bases, and the junction held 4 bases outside the gene matches. The germline V gene encodes CDR1 SGHTA and CDR2 FQGNSA. CDR3 bases: TGTGCCAGCAGATCTACTAGCGACCAAGAGACCCAGTACTTC. Protein: CASRSTSDQETQYF.

The chain uses TRBV7-2 and TRBJ2-3, with a weak D call TRBD1 (6 bases). The CDR3 covers 14 residues. V was trimmed by 0 bases and J by 4 bases, leaving 8 bases between them. The germline V gene has CDR1 SGHTA and CDR2 FQGNSA. CDR3 region: CASSLAGASDTQYF. CDR3 nucleotide sequence: TGTGCCAGCAGCTTAGCGGGGGCCTCAGATACGCAGTATTTT. Full variable domain (outside the CDR3, taken from reference TRBV7-2 and TRBJ2-3): GAGVSQSPSNKVTEKGKDVELRCDPISGHTALYWYRQSLGQGLEFLIYFQGNSAPDKSGLPSDRFSAERTGGSVSTLTIQRTQQEDSAVYLCASSLAGASDTQYFGPGTRLTVL.

This clone was seen a handful of times. This sequence joins TRBV10-3 and TRBJ2-7, with TRBD2 as a possible D gene (5 bases). V lost 6 bases and J 1 base, leaving 10 bases between the germline ends. Germline-derived CDR1 and CDR2 are ENHRY and SYGVKD. This CDR3 is 13 amino acids long. The CDR3 sequence is CAIRSGPSYEQYF. The DNA of the CDR3 is TGTGCCATCAGGAGCGGACCATCCTACGAGCAGTACTTC.

The chain couples TRBV5-1 to TRBJ2-6, with D unresolved. Germline CDR1 is SGHRS and CDR2 is YFSETQ. V was shortened by 0 bases and J by 2 bases, with 9 bases between the two germline ends. The CDR3 has 16 amino acids. The CDR3: CASSLAVAAGANVLTF. The CDR3 DNA follows: TGCGCCAGCAGCTTGGCGGTAGCAGCTGGGGCCAACGTCCTGACTTTC.

The table lists this clone with a few counts. The genes are TRBV11-3 and TRBJ2-5; the D gene is possibly TRBD1 (5 bases). V shed 5 bases and J shed 1 base, with 11 bases lying between them. CDR1 is SGHNT and CDR2 is YENEEA in the germline V gene. The CDR3 length is 14 residues. CDR3 residues: CASSGHRFQETQYF. The CDR3 DNA is TGTGCCAGCAGCGGACACAGGTTCCAAGAGACCCAGTACTTC.

The chain employs TRBV2 and TRBJ1-6; 10 bases are a match to TRBD1. The CDR3 runs to 15 residues. Germline lookup yields CDR1 SNHLY and CDR2 FYNNEI. V lost 6 bases, J lost 7 bases, and 6 bases stayed unmatched. The CDR3 reads CASSPDRGSNSPLHF. DNA of the CDR3: TGTGCCAGCAGCCCGGACAGGGGGAGCAATTCACCCCTCCACTTT.

This clone was observed a handful of times. The genes are TRBV11-3 and TRBJ2-1, with 8 bases identical to TRBD1. Germline V CDR1 and CDR2: SGHNT, YENEEA. This CDR3 spans 15 amino acids. V was pared by 5 bases and J by 7 bases, with 10 bases of the junction left unmatched. The DNA of the CDR3 is TGTGCCAGCAGCGCGGGACAGGTGTACAGAAATGAGCAGTTCTTC. It yields the protein CASSAGQVYRNEQFF.

This clone has just a few counts. The chain combines TRBV2 with TRBJ2-1; 9 nucleotides agree with TRBD1. After removal of 5 bases from V and 4 bases from J, the junction contained 6 bases not matched to a gene. Germline V lookup: CDR1 SNHLY, CDR2 FYNNEI. This CDR3 region has 15 residues. DNA for the CDR3: TGTGCCAGCAGTAGAAACGGACAGGGGTACAATGAGCAGTTCTTC. This codes for CASSRNGQGYNEQFF.

This clone was seen only a few times. The chain recombines TRBV19 with TRBJ2-7, with 12 bases aligning to TRBD2. The J segment lost 5 bases and the V segment lost 4 bases, leaving 6 bases of the junction unmatched. The CDR3 has 15 amino acids. Germline V gene lookup returns CDR1 LNHDA and CDR2 SQIVND (reference sequence). CDR3 coding DNA: TGTGCCAGTAGTAAGCTAGCGGGGGGGCTCGACGAGCAGTACTTC. It is translated as CASSKLAGGLDEQYF.

This chain uses TRBV2 with TRBJ1-2; the match to TRBD1 covers 8 bases. Unmatched junction bases numbered 9, after V lost 5 bases and J lost 4 bases. This CDR3 has 15 residues. From germline, CDR1 is SNHLY and CDR2 FYNNEI. CDR3 sequence (DNA): TGTGCCAGCAGTCCAACAGGGGGGCTAGGCTATGGCTACACCTTC. Its protein product is CASSPTGGLGYGYTF.

This chain joins TRBV5-1 and TRBJ2-1; no clear D. This CDR3 comprises 11 residues. Germline V gives CDR1 SGHRS, CDR2 YFSETQ. The germline V and J ends were trimmed by 1 base and 10 bases, with 6 bases remaining between them. The CDR3 loop is CASSLTEEQFF. DNA of the CDR3: TGCGCCAGCAGCTTGACAGAGGAGCAGTTCTTC.

The CDR3 DNA follows: TGCGCCAGCAGCCAACCATCTGTCCTGAGGCCTGCTGGCTATGGCTACACCTTC. Its protein is CASSQPSVLRPAGYGYTF. The rearrangement joins TRBV4-1 to TRBJ1-2; D call uncertain. The CDR3 runs 18 residues. Trimming shortened V by 2 bases and J by 4 bases, and 23 bases separated the two germline ends. CDR1 MGHRA and CDR2 YSYEKL come from the germline V gene.

This chain connects TRBV30 to TRBJ1-5; no clear D gene. The germline gives CDR1 GTSNPN, CDR2 SVGIG (reference sequence). The CDR3 spans 12 residues. The V end was cut by 3 bases, the J end by 8 bases, with 11 bases between. The CDR3 loop reads CAWRADEEPQHF. The CDR3 bases are TGTGCCTGGAGGGCGGATGAGGAGCCCCAGCATTTT.

The chain has TRBV2 and TRBJ2-3, with D maybe TRBD1 (6 bases). Per the germline V gene, CDR1 is SNHLY and CDR2 is FYNNEI. This CDR3 has 13 residues. The V gene lost 6 bases and the J gene lost 2 bases, with 9 bases spanning the gap. CDR3 coding DNA: TGTGCCAGCAGGGACAGAAACACAGATACGCAGTATTTT. Translating gives CASRDRNTDTQYF.

This chain joins TRBV7-8 and TRBJ1-1; weak D call: TRBD1 (6 bases). Looked up from germline, CDR1 is SGHVS and CDR2 is FQNEAQ. V lost 1 base to trimming and J lost 1 base, with 7 bases between them. The CDR3 has 14 amino acids. DNA of the CDR3: TGTGCCAGCAGCTTAGGACAGGCGAACACTGAAGCTTTCTTT. Translated, it gives CASSLGQANTEAFF.

The genes are TRBV14 and TRBJ1-1; TRBD1 matches 8 bases. Germline CDR1 is SGHDN and CDR2 is FVKESK. Losses at the gene ends were 6 bases for V and 5 bases for J; bases not matched to a gene: 11. The CDR3 extends over 15 amino acids. CDR3 loop: CASRSDRATGTEAFF. In nucleotides, the CDR3 is TGTGCCAGCAGGTCGGACAGGGCCACTGGGACTGAAGCTTTCTTT.

This clone was recorded a few times. The rearrangement links TRBV2 to TRBJ2-3, with a possible D match to TRBD2 (5 bases). Germline V gene data show CDR1 as SNHLY and CDR2 as FYNNEI. The CDR3 has 14 residues. Trimming pared 4 bases from V and 0 bases from J, leaving 8 bases between. The CDR3 sequence: CASSAGDSTDTQYF. CDR3 bases: TGTGCCAGCAGTGCCGGGGATAGCACAGATACGCAGTATTTT.

This clone was seen a handful of times. J is TRBJ2-5 and V is TRBV29-1; TRBD2 matches 11 bases. The CDR3 runs 14 residues. V lost 5 bases to trimming and J lost 10 bases; unmatched junction nucleotides: 12. Per the germline V gene, CDR1 is SQVTM and CDR2 is ANQGSEA. CDR3 in amino acids: CSVSLAGGRGSQYF. The CDR3, as DNA: TGCAGCGTTTCGCTAGCGGGGGGCCGGGGGAGCCAGTACTTC.

This clone has just a few counts. The CDR3 sequence: CASLGKENYGYTF. CDR3 in DNA: TGTGCCTCATTAGGAAAAGAGAACTATGGCTACACCTTC. This chain joins TRBV30 and TRBJ1-2, with no clear D. V was cut by 7 bases and J by 2 bases, with 14 bases left in between. Germline V gene data show CDR1 as GTSNPN and CDR2 as SVGIG (reference sequence). The CDR3 length is 13 residues.

This chain uses TRBV7-8 with TRBJ2-6; D is unresolved. Germline CDR1 SGHVS, CDR2 FQNEAQ. V lost 0 bases and J lost 0, with 3 bases in between. The CDR3 length is 15 residues. CDR3 bases: TGTGCCAGCAGCTTAGCATCCTCTGGGGCCAACGTCCTGACTTTC. It is translated as CASSLASSGANVLTF. Using reference TRBV7-8 and TRBJ2-6 for the parts outside the CDR3, the full variable domain is GAGVSQSPRYKVAKRGQDVALRCDPISGHVSLFWYQQALGQGPEFLTYFQNEAQLDKSGLPSDRFFAERPEGSVSTLKIQRTQQEDSAVYLCASSLASSGANVLTFGAGSRLTVL.

This clone came up a few times. The J gene is TRBJ1-4, the V gene TRBV28, with D unclear. V was shortened by 6 bases and J by 7 bases, with 12 bases between the two germline ends. This CDR3 has 13 residues. Germline V gene sequence: CDR1 MDHEN, CDR2 SYDVKM. In DNA form, the CDR3 reads TGTGCCAGCAGCCCCCGTAACCTTGAAAAACTGTTTTTT. Translation gives CASSPRNLEKLFF.

The sample holds a few counts of this clone. V gene TRBV30 combines with J gene TRBJ2-5; 8 bases match TRBD2. Germline values: CDR1 GTSNPN, CDR2 SVGIG (reference sequence). The CDR3 runs 15 residues. Germline trimming cut 5 bases from V and 1 base from J; bases unmatched to any gene: 9. The CDR3: CAWDPGSGGQETQYF. CDR3 coding DNA: TGTGCCTGGGACCCGGGGAGCGGGGGCCAAGAGACCCAGTACTTC.